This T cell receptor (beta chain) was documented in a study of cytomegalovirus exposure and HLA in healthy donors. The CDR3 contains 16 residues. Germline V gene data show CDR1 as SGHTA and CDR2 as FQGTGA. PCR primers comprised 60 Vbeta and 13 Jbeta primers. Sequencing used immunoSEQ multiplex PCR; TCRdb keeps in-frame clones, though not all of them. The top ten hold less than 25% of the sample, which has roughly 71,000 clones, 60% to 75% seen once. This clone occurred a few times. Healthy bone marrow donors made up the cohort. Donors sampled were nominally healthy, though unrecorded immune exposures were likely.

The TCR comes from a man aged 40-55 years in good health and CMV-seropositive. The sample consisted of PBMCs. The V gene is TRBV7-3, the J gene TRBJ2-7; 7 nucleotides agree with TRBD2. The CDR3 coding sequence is TGTCCTGCGCAGGTTATTGTGCGGACTAGTTTATTGAGGCAGTACTTC. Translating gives CPAQVIVRTSLLRQYF.